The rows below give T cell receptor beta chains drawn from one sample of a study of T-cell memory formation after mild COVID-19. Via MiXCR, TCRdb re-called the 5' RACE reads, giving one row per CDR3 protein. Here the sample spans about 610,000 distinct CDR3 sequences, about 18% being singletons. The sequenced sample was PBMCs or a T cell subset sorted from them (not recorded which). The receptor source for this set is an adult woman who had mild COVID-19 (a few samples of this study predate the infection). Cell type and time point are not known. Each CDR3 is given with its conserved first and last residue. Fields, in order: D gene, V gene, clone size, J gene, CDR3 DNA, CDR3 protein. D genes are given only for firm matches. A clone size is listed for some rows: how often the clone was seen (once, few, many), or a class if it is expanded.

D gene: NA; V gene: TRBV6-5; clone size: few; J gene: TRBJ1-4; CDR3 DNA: TGTGCCAGCAGTTACTCGAGGGGGGCTGGGGAAAAACTGTTTTTT; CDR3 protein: CASSYSRGAGEKLFF
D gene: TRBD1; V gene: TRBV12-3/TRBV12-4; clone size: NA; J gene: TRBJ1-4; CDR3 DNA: TGTGCCAGCAGCCCCGAGACAGGGCAGGGGGAAAAACTGTTTTTT; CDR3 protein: CASSPETGQGEKLFF
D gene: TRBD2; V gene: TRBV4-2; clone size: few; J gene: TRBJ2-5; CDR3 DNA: TGTGCCAGCAGCCAAGGTGGGGGACTAGCGGGAGAAGAGACCCAGTACTTC; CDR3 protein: CASSQGGGLAGEETQYF
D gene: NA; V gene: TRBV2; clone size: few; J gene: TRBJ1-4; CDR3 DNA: TGTGCCAGCAGTGAGGGTAACAGGGCAACTAATGAAAAACTGTTTTTT; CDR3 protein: CASSEGNRATNEKLFF
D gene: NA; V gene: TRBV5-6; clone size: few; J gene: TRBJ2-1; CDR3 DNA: TGTGCCAGCAGCTTGCCGGGGGCCCTCGATGAGCAGTTCTTC; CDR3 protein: CASSLPGALDEQFF
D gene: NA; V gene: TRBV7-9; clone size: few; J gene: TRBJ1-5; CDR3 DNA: TGTGCCAGCAGCCCTAGTGGGGATCAGCCCCAGCATTTT; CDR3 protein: CASSPSGDQPQHF
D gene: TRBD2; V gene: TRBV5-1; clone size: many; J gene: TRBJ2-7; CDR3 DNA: TGCGCCAGCAGCGGGGGACTAGTTGAGGAGCAGTACTTC; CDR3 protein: CASSGGLVEEQYF
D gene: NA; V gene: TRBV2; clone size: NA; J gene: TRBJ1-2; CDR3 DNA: TGTGCCAGCAGTGAATATGTACGGGAAGGGGACTATGGCTACACCTTC; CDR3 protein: CASSEYVREGDYGYTF
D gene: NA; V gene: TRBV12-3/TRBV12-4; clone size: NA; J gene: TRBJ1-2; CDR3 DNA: TGTGCCAGCAGGGCGGGGGGCGCCGATGGCTACACCTTC; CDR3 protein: CASRAGGADGYTF
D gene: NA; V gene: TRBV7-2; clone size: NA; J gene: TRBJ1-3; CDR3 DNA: TGTGCCAGCAGCTTCACCTGGAGCTCTGGAAACACCATATATTTT; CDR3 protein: CASSFTWSSGNTIYF
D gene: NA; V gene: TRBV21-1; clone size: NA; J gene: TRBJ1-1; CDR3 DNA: TGTGCCAGCAGCCGTTGTGCAGTAGGACTTATGAACACTGAAGCTTTCTTT; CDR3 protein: CASSRCAVGLMNTEAFF
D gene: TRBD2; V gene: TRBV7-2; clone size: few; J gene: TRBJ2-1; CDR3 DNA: TGTGCCAGCACCTTTTCCCAGGGACTAGCGGGACTAGAGCAGTTCTTC; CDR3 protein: CASTFSQGLAGLEQFF
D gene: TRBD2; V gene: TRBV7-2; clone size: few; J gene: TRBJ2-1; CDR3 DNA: TGTGCCAGCAGCTTAAATGGGGCGTCTAGCGGGAACAATGAGCAGTTCTTC; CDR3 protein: CASSLNGASSGNNEQFF
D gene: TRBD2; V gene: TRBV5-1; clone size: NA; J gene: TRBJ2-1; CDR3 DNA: TGCGCCAGCAGCTTGGAACCGCTAGCGGGAGGGCTGAGTGAGCAGTTCTTC; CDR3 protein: CASSLEPLAGGLSEQFF
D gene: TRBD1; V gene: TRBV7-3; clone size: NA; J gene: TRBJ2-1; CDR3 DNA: TGTGCCAGCAGCCGGGACAGGGGGCGGAATTACGAGCAGTTCTTC; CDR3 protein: CASSRDRGRNYEQFF
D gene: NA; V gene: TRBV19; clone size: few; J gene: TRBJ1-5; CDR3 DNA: TGTGCCAGTAAGAGGGCAGGCAATCAGCCCCAGCATTTT; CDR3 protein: CASKRAGNQPQHF